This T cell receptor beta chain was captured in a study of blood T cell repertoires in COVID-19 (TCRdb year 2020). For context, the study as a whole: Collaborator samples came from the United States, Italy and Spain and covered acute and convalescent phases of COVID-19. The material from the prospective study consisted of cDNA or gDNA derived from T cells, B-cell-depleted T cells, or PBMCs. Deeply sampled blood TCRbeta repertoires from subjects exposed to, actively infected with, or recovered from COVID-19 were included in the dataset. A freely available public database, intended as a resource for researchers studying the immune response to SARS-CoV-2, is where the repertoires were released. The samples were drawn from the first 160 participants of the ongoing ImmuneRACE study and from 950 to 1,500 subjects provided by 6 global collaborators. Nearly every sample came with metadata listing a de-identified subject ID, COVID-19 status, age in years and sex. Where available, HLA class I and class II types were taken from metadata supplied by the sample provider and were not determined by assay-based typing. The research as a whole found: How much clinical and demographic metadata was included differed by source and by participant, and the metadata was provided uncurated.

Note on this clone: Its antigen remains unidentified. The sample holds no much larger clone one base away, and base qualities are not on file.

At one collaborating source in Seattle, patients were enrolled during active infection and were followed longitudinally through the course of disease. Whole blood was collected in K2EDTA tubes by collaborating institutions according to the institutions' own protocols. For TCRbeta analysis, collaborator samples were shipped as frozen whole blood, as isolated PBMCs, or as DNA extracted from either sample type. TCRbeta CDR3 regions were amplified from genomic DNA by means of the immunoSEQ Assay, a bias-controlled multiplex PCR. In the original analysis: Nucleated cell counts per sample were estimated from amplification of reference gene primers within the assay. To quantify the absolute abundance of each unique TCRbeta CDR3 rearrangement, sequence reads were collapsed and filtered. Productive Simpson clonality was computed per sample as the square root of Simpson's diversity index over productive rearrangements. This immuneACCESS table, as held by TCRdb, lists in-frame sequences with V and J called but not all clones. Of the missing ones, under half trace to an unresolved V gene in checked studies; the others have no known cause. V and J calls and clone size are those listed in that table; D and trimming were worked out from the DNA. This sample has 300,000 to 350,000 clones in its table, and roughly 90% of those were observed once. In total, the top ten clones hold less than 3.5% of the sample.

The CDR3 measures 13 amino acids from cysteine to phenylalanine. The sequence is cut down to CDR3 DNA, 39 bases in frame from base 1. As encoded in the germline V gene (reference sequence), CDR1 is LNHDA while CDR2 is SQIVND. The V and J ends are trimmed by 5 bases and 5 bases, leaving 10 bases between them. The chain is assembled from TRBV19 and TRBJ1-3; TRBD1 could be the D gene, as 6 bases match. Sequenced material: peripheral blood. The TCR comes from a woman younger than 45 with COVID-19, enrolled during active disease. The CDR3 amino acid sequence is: CASSLTGRNTIYF. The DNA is TGTGCCAGTAGTCTGACAGGAAGAAACACCATATATTTT.